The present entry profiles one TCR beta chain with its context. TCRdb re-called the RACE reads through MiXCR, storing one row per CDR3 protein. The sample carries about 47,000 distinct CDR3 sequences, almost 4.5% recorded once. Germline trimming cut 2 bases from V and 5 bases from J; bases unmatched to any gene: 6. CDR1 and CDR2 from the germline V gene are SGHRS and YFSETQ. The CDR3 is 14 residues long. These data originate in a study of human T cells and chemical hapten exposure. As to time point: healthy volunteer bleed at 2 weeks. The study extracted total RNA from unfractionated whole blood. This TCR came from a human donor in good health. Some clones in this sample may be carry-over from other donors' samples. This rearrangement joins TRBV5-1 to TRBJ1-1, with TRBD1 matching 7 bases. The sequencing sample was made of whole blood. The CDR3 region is CASSLMGRGTEAFF. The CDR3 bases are TGCGCCAGCAGCTTAATGGGCAGGGGGACTGAAGCTTTCTTT.